Listed below are T cell receptor beta chains from one sample, sequenced in a study of blood T cell repertoires in COVID-19. Libraries were prepared by immunoSEQ multiplex PCR; TCRdb keeps only in-frame clonotypes and omits some of them. This sample has 100,000 to 110,000 clones, with roughly nine tenths found just once. Material: peripheral blood. The receptors were gathered from a man aged 50 or older with active COVID-19. CDR3s include the opening cysteine and the closing phenylalanine or tryptophan. A D gene is named only where the DNA matches it firmly. Size tells how often a clone was seen (once, few, many) or the class of an expanded clone, and some rows leave it out.

size	D	V	J	CDR3	DNA
NA	NA	TRBV30	TRBJ1-3	CAWSVLGGPGNTIYF	TGTGCCTGGAGTGTACTCGGTGGGCCTGGAAACACCATATATTTT
NA	NA	TRBV5-8	TRBJ1-2	CASSLNRGRYGYTF	TGTGCCAGCAGCTTGAATCGGGGGAGGTATGGCTACACCTTC
NA	TRBD1	TRBV28	TRBJ1-2	CAGQPGQGDYGYTF	TGTGCCGGCCAACCGGGACAGGGTGACTATGGCTACACCTTC
NA	NA	TRBV19	TRBJ2-4	CATAGVVGNIQYF	TGTGCCACCGCCGGGGTAGTGGGAAACATTCAGTACTTC
NA	NA	TRBV30	TRBJ1-2	CAWIEQVGYTF	TGTGCCTGGATAGAACAGGTCGGCTACACCTTC
NA	TRBD1	TRBV5-1	TRBJ2-1	CASSQDRGYNEQFF	TGCGCCAGCAGCCAAGACAGGGGGTACAATGAGCAGTTCTTC
NA	NA	TRBV5-4	TRBJ1-2	CARLGAGYTF	TGTGCCAGGTTAGGGGCTGGCTACACCTTC
NA	NA	TRBV6-1	TRBJ1-5	CASSELGAWSNQPQHF	TGTGCCAGCAGTGAATTGGGGGCTTGGAGCAATCAGCCCCAGCATTTT
NA	TRBD1	TRBV25-1	TRBJ1-2	CASSEVGTASGYTF	TGTGCCAGCAGTGAAGTCGGGACAGCATCTGGCTACACCTTC
NA	NA	TRBV7-2	TRBJ2-1	CASSRVGGFYNEQFF	TGTGCCAGCAGCCGGGTGGGGGGTTTCTACAATGAGCAGTTCTTC
NA	NA	TRBV9	TRBJ1-5	CASSLGLDSDSNQPQHF	TGTGCCAGCAGCCTAGGACTTGACAGCGATAGCAATCAGCCCCAGCATTTT
NA	TRBD2	TRBV6-5	TRBJ2-5	CASRERGRQETQYF	TGTGCCAGCAGGGAGCGGGGAAGGCAAGAGACCCAGTACTTC
NA	NA	TRBV11-2	TRBJ2-1	CASSSQGRVAYNEQFF	TGTGCCAGCAGCTCCCAGGGCAGGGTTGCCTACAATGAGCAGTTCTTC
once	TRBD1	TRBV24-1	TRBJ1-3	CATSDSGQGSGNTIYF	TGTGCCACCAGTGATTCCGGACAGGGATCTGGAAACACCATATATTTT
NA	NA	TRBV6-1	TRBJ1-6	CASSDLGGSPLHF	TGTGCCAGCAGTGACCTTGGAGGGTCACCCCTCCACTTT
NA	TRBD2	TRBV28	TRBJ2-1	CASSSPGLARNEQFF	TGTGCCAGCAGCTCACCGGGACTAGCGCGGAATGAGCAGTTCTTC
NA	NA	TRBV11-2	TRBJ1-1	CASSLGRNTEAFF	TGTGCCAGCAGCTTAGGTAGGAACACTGAAGCTTTCTTT
NA	TRBD1	TRBV19	TRBJ1-2	CASTLQGAGGYTF	TGTGCCAGTACCCTGCAGGGGGCTGGTGGCTACACCTTC
NA	NA	TRBV5-1	TRBJ2-5	CASSRLGLGEETQYF	TGCGCCAGCAGCCGACTAGGTTTGGGTGAAGAGACCCAGTACTTC
NA	TRBD1	TRBV5-1	TRBJ1-2	CASSPGTGGVGYTF	TGCGCCAGCAGCCCCGGGACAGGGGGGGTTGGCTACACCTTC
NA	NA	TRBV2	TRBJ1-5	CASHRDSNQPQHF	TGTGCCAGCCACAGAGATAGCAATCAGCCCCAGCATTTT
NA	NA	TRBV4-1	TRBJ1-1	CASSQVLQNIEAFF	TGCGCCAGCAGCCAAGTTTTGCAGAACATTGAAGCTTTCTTT
NA	NA	TRBV2	TRBJ1-2	CASSTGPYGYTF	TGTGCCAGCAGTACAGGGCCCTATGGCTACACCTTC
NA	NA	TRBV5-1	TRBJ2-1	CASIRLWNEQFF	TGCGCCAGTATAAGACTTTGGAATGAGCAGTTCTTC
NA	NA	TRBV4-1	TRBJ1-2	CASSPSRSKDYGYTF	TGCGCCAGCAGCCCCTCGCGGAGTAAGGACTATGGCTACACCTTC
NA	NA	TRBV5-1	TRBJ2-7	CASSLGRVGEQYF	TGCGCCAGCAGCTTGGGCAGGGTAGGGGAGCAGTACTTC
NA	NA	TRBV4-1	TRBJ2-5	CASSQNAGQLETQYF	TGCGCCAGCAGCCAAAACGCGGGACAGCTAGAGACCCAGTACTTC
NA	NA	TRBV5-4	TRBJ1-2	CASSPPGGAYGYTF	TGTGCCAGCAGCCCACCGGGGGGCGCCTATGGCTACACCTTC
NA	TRBD1	TRBV7-6	TRBJ1-2	CASSGTANYGYTF	TGTGCCAGCAGCGGGACAGCTAACTATGGCTACACCTTC
NA	TRBD1	TRBV18	TRBJ2-5	CASSPPLYDREAETQYF	TGTGCCAGCTCACCACCGCTCTACGACAGGGAAGCGGAGACCCAGTACTTC
NA	NA	TRBV7-3	TRBJ2-1	CASSLGPNNEQFF	TGTGCCAGCAGCTTAGGCCCAAACAATGAGCAGTTCTTC
NA	TRBD1	TRBV12-3/TRBV12-4	TRBJ1-1	CASIQGKTEAFF	TGTGCCAGCATACAGGGGAAAACTGAAGCTTTCTTT
NA	TRBD1	TRBV7-9	TRBJ2-5	CASSQATGGYQETQYF	TGTGCCAGCAGCCAGGCGACAGGGGGGTACCAAGAGACCCAGTACTTC
NA	NA	TRBV7-8	TRBJ1-6	CASSLFPGLNSPLHF	TGTGCCAGCAGCTTATTTCCGGGACTTAATTCACCCCTCCACTTT
once	TRBD2	TRBV3-1/TRBV3-2	TRBJ2-3	CASSPRASGDRTDTQYF	TGTGCCAGCAGCCCCCGCGCTAGCGGGGATCGCACAGATACGCAGTATTTT
NA	NA	TRBV5-1	TRBJ1-2	CASSLDSYGYTF	TGCGCCAGCAGCTTGGACAGCTATGGCTACACCTTC
NA	TRBD1	TRBV7-2	TRBJ2-4	CASRSGQGDKNIQYF	TGTGCCAGCAGATCGGGACAGGGGGACAAAAACATTCAGTACTTC
once	TRBD2	TRBV10-2	TRBJ2-5	CASSERLAGGLETQYF	TGCGCCAGCAGTGAGAGACTAGCGGGGGGCCTAGAGACCCAGTACTTC
few	NA	TRBV6-2/TRBV6-3	TRBJ1-1	CASSYPDRNTEAFF	TGTGCCAGCAGTTACCCTGACAGGAACACTGAAGCTTTCTTT
NA	TRBD2	TRBV11-2	TRBJ2-1	CASTLPGGSNEQFF	TGTGCCAGTACCCTTCCGGGAGGATCCAATGAGCAGTTCTTC
NA	NA	TRBV19	TRBJ1-1	CASSPRVDRAEAFF	TGTGCCAGTAGTCCCCGAGTAGATCGCGCTGAAGCTTTCTTT
NA	NA	TRBV29-1	TRBJ2-1	CSVEDRASEYNEQFF	TGCAGCGTTGAAGATCGGGCTAGCGAATACAATGAGCAGTTCTTC
NA	NA	TRBV19	TRBJ2-7	CASSIPGYEQYF	TGTGCCAGTAGTATTCCGGGTTACGAGCAGTACTTC
NA	NA	TRBV6-5	TRBJ2-3	CASTPRGLSTDTQYF	TGTGCCAGCACCCCCCGGGGATTAAGCACAGATACGCAGTATTTT
NA	NA	TRBV4-1	TRBJ2-5	CASSQDAGKETQYF	TGCGCCAGCAGCCAAGATGCGGGGAAAGAGACCCAGTACTTC
NA	NA	TRBV7-2	TRBJ2-3	CASSLRNRVGTDTQYF	TGTGCCAGCAGCCTACGTAACAGGGTAGGCACAGATACGCAGTATTTT
NA	TRBD1	TRBV5-1	TRBJ2-3	CASSAGTGGTDTQYF	TGCGCCAGCAGCGCGGGGACAGGGGGTACAGATACGCAGTATTTT
NA	TRBD1	TRBV19	TRBJ1-1	CASLPGTGGNTEAFF	TGTGCCAGCTTACCCGGGACAGGGGGGAACACTGAAGCTTTCTTT
NA	TRBD1	TRBV29-1	TRBJ2-7	CSVRGFPRSSYEQYF	TGCAGCGTCAGGGGGTTCCCACGATCCTCCTACGAGCAGTACTTC
NA	NA	TRBV6-6	TRBJ1-6	CATGQGGSPLHF	TGTGCCACCGGTCAGGGAGGTTCACCCCTCCACTTT